These T cell receptor beta chains were read from a single sample in a study of blood T cell repertoires in COVID-19. Libraries were prepared by immunoSEQ multiplex PCR; TCRdb keeps only in-frame clonotypes and omits some of them. The sample lists about 87,000 clones; around 90% were seen once. The sample comprised peripheral blood. These receptors all come from a man between 35 and 55 years old with acute or convalescent COVID-19. The CDR3 runs from the conserved cysteine through the conserved F or W. Each record gives: V gene, J gene, clone size, D gene, CDR3 protein, CDR3 DNA. D genes are given only for firm matches. The size entry is marked missing in some rows and otherwise reads once, few, many or a size class.

>TRBV19|TRBJ2-1|-|TRBD2
CASSPPGLARGNNEQFF
TGTGCCAGTAGCCCGCCGGGACTAGCCAGAGGTAACAATGAGCAGTTCTTC
>TRBV19|TRBJ1-5|-|-
CASTNAVGDWGNQPQHF
TGTGCCAGTACCAATGCAGTTGGAGACTGGGGCAATCAGCCCCAGCATTTT
>TRBV10-2|TRBJ1-5|-|TRBD1
CASSSTGGYSNQPQHF
TGCGCCAGCAGTTCGACAGGGGGATATAGCAATCAGCCCCAGCATTTT
>TRBV2|TRBJ2-2|once|TRBD2
CASSPGLAGGRAGELFF
TGTGCCAGCAGCCCCGGACTAGCGGGGGGCCGCGCCGGGGAGCTGTTTTTT
>TRBV7-9|TRBJ2-1|-|-
CASSFSAELYNEQFF
TGTGCCAGCAGCTTTAGCGCGGAACTGTACAATGAGCAGTTCTTC
>TRBV11-2|TRBJ1-1|-|-
CASSPGWTEAFF
TGTGCCAGCAGCCCCGGTTGGACTGAAGCTTTCTTT
>TRBV3-1/TRBV3-2|TRBJ1-5|-|-
CASSRTGQPQHF
TGTGCCAGCAGCCGAACAGGTCAGCCCCAGCATTTT
>TRBV11-2|TRBJ2-1|-|TRBD2
CASSLSLTSLRTDNEQFF
TGTGCCAGCAGCTTAAGCCTGACTAGCCTGAGAACGGACAATGAGCAGTTCTTC
>TRBV30|TRBJ2-6|few|-
CAWSVLSGGFRTGANVLTF
TGTGCCTGGAGTGTACTTAGTGGGGGGTTTAGGACTGGGGCCAACGTCCTGACTTTC
>TRBV6-5|TRBJ1-2|-|-
CASSYSTAITNYGYTF
TGTGCCAGCAGTTACTCTACAGCCATAACAAACTATGGCTACACCTTC
>TRBV15|TRBJ2-3|-|TRBD2
CATSRRLAGTDTQYF
TGTGCCACCAGCAGGAGACTAGCGGGAACAGATACGCAGTATTTT
>TRBV3-1/TRBV3-2|TRBJ2-3|-|TRBD2
CASSPTTPAGGTDTQYF
TGTGCCAGCAGCCCTACGACCCCAGCGGGGGGCACAGATACGCAGTATTTT
>TRBV15|TRBJ2-6|-|-
CATSRPSPGSGANVLTF
TGTGCCACCAGCAGACCCTCCCCAGGATCTGGGGCCAACGTCCTGACTTTC
>TRBV6-4|TRBJ1-3|-|-
CASRETGTLSGNTIYF
TGTGCCAGCAGAGAGACAGGAACCCTCTCTGGAAACACCATATATTTT
>TRBV9|TRBJ2-7|-|-
CASSVGGRYEQYF
TGTGCCAGCAGCGTGGGGGGGCGATACGAGCAGTACTTC
>TRBV6-6|TRBJ1-2|-|-
CASSEQGTEGYTF
TGTGCCAGCAGCGAACAGGGAACAGAAGGCTACACCTTC
>TRBV19|TRBJ2-7|-|-
CASRTLGGPDEQYF
TGTGCCAGTAGGACACTGGGTGGGCCAGACGAGCAGTACTTC
>TRBV19|TRBJ1-1|-|TRBD1
CASSITGARTEAFF
TGTGCCAGTAGTATCACAGGGGCGCGTACTGAAGCTTTCTTT
>TRBV14|TRBJ2-7|-|-
CASSQRLTGPYEQYF
TGTGCCAGCAGCCAAAGACTAACGGGCCCCTACGAGCAGTACTTC
>TRBV10-2|TRBJ1-1|-|-
CASSGMSVNTEAFF
TGCGCCAGCAGTGGAATGAGCGTGAACACTGAAGCTTTCTTT
>TRBV4-2|TRBJ1-1|-|TRBD1
CASSHETAETGTGAMNTEAFF
TGTGCCAGCAGCCATGAAACCGCGGAAACAGGGACAGGGGCAATGAACACTGAAGCTTTCTTT
>TRBV2|TRBJ2-2|once|TRBD2
CASSERLAGVVGELFF
TGTGCCAGCAGTGAAAGGCTAGCGGGAGTTGTCGGGGAGCTGTTTTTT
>TRBV14|TRBJ2-7|-|-
CASSLTGHSYEQYF
TGTGCCAGCAGCCTAACAGGTCACTCCTACGAGCAGTACTTC
>TRBV11-3|TRBJ1-1|-|TRBD1
CASSPSRGVSEAFF
TGTGCCAGCAGCCCCTCCAGGGGGGTTTCTGAAGCTTTCTTT
>TRBV7-6|TRBJ2-2|-|-
CAGGRGGPNTGELFF
TGTGCCGGGGGACGTGGAGGGCCGAACACCGGGGAGCTGTTTTTT
>TRBV25-1|TRBJ1-2|-|-
CASSELQGRGGYTF
TGTGCCAGCAGTGAACTCCAGGGGAGGGGGGGCTACACCTTC
>TRBV9|TRBJ2-1|-|-
CASSADPSGLYNEQFF
TGTGCCAGCAGCGCAGACCCGAGCGGGTTGTACAATGAGCAGTTCTTC
>TRBV5-4|TRBJ2-4|-|TRBD1
CASSFTGDLAKNIQYF
TGTGCCAGCAGCTTTACAGGGGACCTAGCCAAAAACATTCAGTACTTC
>TRBV10-2|TRBJ1-1|-|-
CASSDGGAEAFF
TGCGCCAGCAGTGATGGGGGGGCTGAAGCTTTCTTT
>TRBV10-3|TRBJ1-3|-|-
CAIGGGTNSGNTIYF
TGTGCCATCGGGGGAGGGACAAACTCTGGAAACACCATATATTTT
>TRBV11-2|TRBJ2-7|-|-
CASSRDTNYEQYF
TGTGCCAGCAGCAGGGACACTAACTACGAGCAGTACTTC
>TRBV4-1|TRBJ1-4|-|-
CASSQGQSELFF
TGCGCCAGCAGCCAAGGACAGTCTGAACTGTTTTTT
>TRBV3-1/TRBV3-2|TRBJ2-4|-|TRBD1
CASRPQGALDIQYF
TGTGCCAGCAGGCCACAGGGGGCGTTGGACATTCAGTACTTC
>TRBV12-3/TRBV12-4|TRBJ1-2|-|TRBD1
CASSLGRGSYTF
TGTGCCAGCAGCCTCGGCAGGGGGAGCTACACCTTC
>TRBV7-2|TRBJ2-5|-|TRBD2
CASSYDSGSQETQYF
TGTGCCAGCAGCTACGATAGCGGGTCGCAAGAGACCCAGTACTTC
>TRBV30|TRBJ1-4|-|TRBD1
CAWSLGQGGEKLFF
TGTGCCTGGAGCCTGGGACAGGGGGGAGAAAAACTGTTTTTT
>TRBV29-1|TRBJ2-5|-|TRBD1
CSGDRGEETQYF
TGCAGCGGGGACAGGGGCGAAGAGACCCAGTACTTC
>TRBV27|TRBJ2-7|-|-
CASGLAPYEQYF
TGTGCCAGCGGACTCGCCCCCTACGAGCAGTACTTC
>TRBV18|TRBJ2-5|few|-
CASSPPQVFKPETQYF
TGTGCCAGCTCACCACCACAGGTTTTCAAGCCGGAGACCCAGTACTTC
>TRBV7-2|TRBJ2-3|-|TRBD2
CASSSALGLANQYF
TGTGCCAGCAGCTCGGCCCTCGGACTAGCCAATCAGTATTTT
>TRBV2|TRBJ2-1|few|TRBD1
CASRLDRDDQFF
TGTGCCAGCAGGCTCGACAGGGACGATCAGTTCTTC
>TRBV18|TRBJ2-1|-|TRBD1
CASSPEGDSYNEQFF
TGTGCCAGCTCCCCGGAAGGGGACAGCTACAATGAGCAGTTCTTC
>TRBV30|TRBJ1-1|-|-
CAWKGGQRSTEAFF
TGTGCCTGGAAAGGAGGACAGCGGAGCACTGAAGCTTTCTTT
>TRBV5-6|TRBJ2-1|once|TRBD2
CASSLGLAGVDEQFF
TGTGCCAGCAGCTTGGGACTAGCGGGAGTAGATGAGCAGTTCTTC
>TRBV15|TRBJ2-1|-|-
CATSRVVGGNNEQFF
TGTGCCACCAGCAGAGTGGTAGGGGGTAACAATGAGCAGTTCTTC
>TRBV30|TRBJ1-1|-|TRBD1
CAWNDRVNTEAFF
TGTGCCTGGAACGACAGGGTAAACACTGAAGCTTTCTTT